A single sample gave rise to the 7 T cell receptor beta chains below, sequenced in a study of CD8+ T cells in alopecia areata. Isolated RNA was reverse transcribed into cDNA used as the sequencing template. Clones were sequenced by immunoSEQ multiplex PCR, and TCRdb holds only the in-frame ones, with some missing. The sample holds 170,000 or so clones, roughly 61% seen once. Treatment meaning: oral pan-JAK inhibitor, 5-10 mg twice daily. Specimen: CD8+ T cells sorted from blood, collected at week 24, from a patient treated with tofacitinib. The receptors were gathered from a human donor with alopecia areata.

The table lists this clone with a few counts. This chain links TRBV7-2 with TRBJ1-3; D is perhaps TRBD1 (5 bases). Germline loops: CDR1 SGHTA, CDR2 FQGNSA. The CDR3 covers 18 residues. With 5 bases removed from V and 0 bases from J, the gap between germline ends came to 20 bases. CDR3 nucleotides: TGTGCCAGCAGCCCGGGACCCTCCATCACCCGCTCTGGAAACACCATATATTTT. The encoded protein is CASSPGPSITRSGNTIYF. Looking up the rest from reference TRBV7-2 and TRBJ1-3 gives the full variable domain: GAGVSQSPSNKVTEKGKDVELRCDPISGHTALYWYRQSLGQGLEFLIYFQGNSAPDKSGLPSDRFSAERTGGSVSTLTIQRTQQEDSAVYLCASSPGPSITRSGNTIYFGEGSWLTVV.

The chain carries TRBV29-1 and TRBJ1-2; D gene ambiguous. Deletions cut 4 bases from V and 4 bases from J, with 7 bases between. CDR1 is SQVTM, CDR2 ANQGSEA, per germline. This CDR3 has 11 residues. CDR3: CSVGTLYGYTF. The CDR3 DNA follows: TGCAGCGTTGGGACTCTCTATGGCTACACCTTC.

This clone was picked up a small number of times. V usage is TRBV14 and J usage is TRBJ2-1; TRBD1 matches 7 bases. Losses at the gene ends were 4 bases for V and 4 bases for J; bases not matched to a gene: 7. There are 15 residues in the CDR3. Germline V gives CDR1 SGHDN, CDR2 FVKESK. This CDR3 is CASSLSGTEYNEQFF. The CDR3 DNA reads TGTGCCAGCAGCCTCTCCGGGACAGAGTACAATGAGCAGTTCTTC. Looking up the rest from reference TRBV14 and TRBJ2-1 gives the full variable domain: EAGVTQFPSHSVIEKGQTVTLRCDPISGHDNLYWYRRVMGKEIKFLLHFVKESKQDESGMPNNRFLAERTGGTYSTLKVQPAELEDSGVYFCASSLSGTEYNEQFFGPGTRLTVL.

The rearrangement joins TRBV6-5 to TRBJ2-3; no reliable D call. CDR1 is MNHEY and CDR2 is SVGAGI in the germline V gene. The CDR3 has 15 residues. V lost 0 bases, J lost 0 bases, and 7 bases lay in between. DNA for the CDR3: TGTGCCAGCAGTTACTCCCGGGCTAGCACAGATACGCAGTATTTT. The encoded protein is CASSYSRASTDTQYF.

The chain recombines TRBV19 with TRBJ1-1; 9 nucleotides align to TRBD1. The CDR3 runs to 14 residues. CDR1 and CDR2 from the germline V gene are LNHDA and SQIVND (reference sequence). V was clipped by 6 bases and J by 0 bases; unmatched bases: 2. The CDR3, as DNA: TGTGCCAGTAGGGGACAGGGACTGAACACTGAAGCTTTCTTT. Amino acid sequence: CASRGQGLNTEAFF.

The gene calls are TRBV6-5 and TRBJ1-1; TRBD1 agrees at 7 bases. Trimming at V came to 5 bases and at J to 4 bases, leaving 7 bases not matched to a gene. The CDR3 runs 14 residues. Germline CDR1 and CDR2: MNHEY and SVGAGI. CDR3 bases: TGTGCCAGCAGTCTTAGGACAGGTGGCACTGAAGCTTTCTTT. It translates to CASSLRTGGTEAFF.

In this sample, this clone turned up a few times. The rearrangement links TRBV6-1 to TRBJ1-1; D remains unclear. V was clipped by 6 bases and J by 2 bases, with 16 bases between them. Germline values: CDR1 MNHNS, CDR2 SASEGT. The CDR3 runs 15 residues. The CDR3 coding sequence is TGTGCCAGCAGCCGGGTGGTAGTCTCTAACACTGAAGCTTTCTTT. Translation: CASSRVVVSNTEAFF.